This T cell receptor (beta chain) is from a study of shared clonotypes between healthy human individuals. CDR1 and CDR2 from the germline V gene are SEHNR and FQNEAQ (reference sequence). The CDR3 extends over 14 amino acids. V was pared by 2 bases and J by 8 bases, with 15 bases between. The repertoire was sequenced with immunoSEQ multiplex PCR; TCRdb's copy has only in-frame clones and lacks some. This table holds 400,000 to 500,000 clones, about three quarters found once. The V call is TRBV7-9, the J call TRBJ1-1, with D perhaps TRBD1 (6 bases). The source is a woman aged 40 to 50 in good health. Some clones in this sample may be carry-over from other donors' samples. Sequenced sample: PBMCs. This CDR3 reads CASSLRRAGAEAFF. In nucleotides, the CDR3 is TGTGCCAGCAGCTTAAGGAGGGCAGGGGCGGAAGCTTTCTTT.